Below, one T cell receptor beta chain is given with its context. Its antigen is unidentified. The data are from a study of vaccination effects on CD4 cells after COVID-19. Sequencing was preceded by expansion of antigen-specific CD4+ T cells with viral peptide pools in the ViraFEST assay. Culture lasted around eleven days before CD4+ T cell isolation. The vaccine given was either BNT162b2 or mRNA-1273, in two doses. Nucleocapsid antibody tests were negative, and the vaccine recipients had no prior SARS-CoV-2 infection. IL-2 medium supplanted half the medium on days 3 and 7. Sequencing used immunoSEQ multiplex PCR; TCRdb keeps in-frame clones, though not all of them. The data hold around 30,000 clones, with around four fifths observed a single time. The junction had 2 bases not matched to a gene; V was cut back by 5 bases and J by 3 bases. The CDR3 covers 13 residues.

The receptor was derived from a human donor who received a COVID-19 vaccine. The starting material was CD4+ T cells from PBMCs cultured with HCoV-NL63 spike peptides, obtained after COVID-19 vaccination. The chain couples TRBV12-3 or TRBV12-4 to TRBJ1-1; 8 nucleotides align to TRBD1. The CDR3 is CASSDRGDTEAFF. The DNA of the CDR3 is TGTGCCAGCAGTGACAGGGGCGACACTGAAGCTTTCTTT.